This T cell receptor (beta chain) was sequenced in a study of cytomegalovirus exposure and HLA in healthy donors. Sequenced by immunoSEQ multiplex PCR; TCRdb stores in-frame clones only, minus some. The sample lists 150,000 or so clones, less than 90% occurring once. CDR3 size: 15 residues. The germline V gene encodes CDR1 WSHSY and CDR2 SAAADI. V gave up 3 bases and J gave up 2 bases; unmatched junction bases: 4. This chain links TRBV10-2 with TRBJ1-2; TRBD1 matches 9 bases. This TCR was sampled from a man aged 18-30 years in good health and CMV-seropositive. The sample comprised PBMCs. The CDR3 here is CASSDRDRANYGYTF. In DNA, the CDR3 is TGCGCCAGCAGTGATCGGGACAGGGCCAACTATGGCTACACCTTC.